These T cell receptor beta chains were read from a single sample in a study of vaccination effects on CD4 cells after COVID-19. Profiled with immunoSEQ multiplex PCR; TCRdb holds only in-frame clones, not every one. The sample holds fewer than 85,000 clones; 76% are singletons and the top ten take approximately 0.95%. The antigens for these receptors are not known. The sequences come from CD4+ T cells from PBMCs cultured with HCoV-OC43 spike peptides, collected after COVID-19 vaccination. All receptors derive from a human donor who received a COVID-19 vaccine. Each CDR3 is given with its conserved first and last residue. D genes are given only for firm matches. Clone size is not always given. Where it is, it says once, few, many or a class for expanded clones.

abundance	v_gene	j_gene	d_gene	CDR3aa	CDR3nt
.	TRBV6-5	TRBJ2-1	TRBD1	CASSYGGTGGLAEQFF	TGTGCCAGCAGTTACGGTGGGACAGGGGGTTTAGCTGAGCAGTTCTTC
.	TRBV5-1	TRBJ2-2	TRBD1	CASSLAGQGAGTGELFF	TGCGCCAGCAGCTTGGCCGGCCAGGGGGCAGGAACCGGGGAGCTGTTTTTT
.	TRBV18	TRBJ1-3	.	CASSPPWGSGNTIYF	TGTGCCAGCTCACCTCCCTGGGGCTCTGGAAACACCATATATTTT
.	TRBV13	TRBJ2-2	TRBD1	CASSSRTGANTGELFF	TGTGCCAGCAGCTCTAGGACAGGCGCGAACACCGGGGAGCTGTTTTTT
.	TRBV24-1	TRBJ2-5	.	CATSGREMQETQYF	TGTGCCACCAGTGGGAGGGAGATGCAAGAGACCCAGTACTTC
.	TRBV19	TRBJ1-1	.	CASSDSYTEAFF	TGTGCCAGTAGCGACAGTTACACTGAAGCTTTCTTT
.	TRBV7-8	TRBJ2-2	TRBD2	CASSLRLLAGARGELFF	TGTGCCAGCAGCTTACGACTACTAGCGGGGGCCCGCGGGGAGCTGTTTTTT
.	TRBV7-8	TRBJ1-2	TRBD1	CASSLGDRGLGGYTF	TGTGCCAGCAGCTTAGGGGACAGGGGGCTAGGGGGCTACACCTTC
once	TRBV7-9	TRBJ2-1	TRBD2	CASSFPQGGGTNNEQFF	TGTGCCAGCAGCTTCCCCCAAGGCGGGGGGACAAACAATGAGCAGTTCTTC
.	TRBV13	TRBJ2-3	.	CASSLGGVDTQYF	TGTGCCAGCAGCTTAGGCGGGGTAGATACGCAGTATTTT
few	TRBV7-9	TRBJ1-4	.	CASSLREQNEKLFF	TGTGCCAGCAGCTTAAGGGAACAGAATGAAAAACTGTTTTTT
.	TRBV7-8	TRBJ1-5	.	CASSLGSGGHIGNQPQHF	TGTGCCAGCAGCTTAGGGAGTGGCGGACATATAGGGAATCAGCCCCAGCATTTT
.	TRBV30	TRBJ2-5	.	CAWTPRGRETQYF	TGTGCCTGGACCCCGCGGGGGCGTGAGACCCAGTACTTC
.	TRBV27	TRBJ2-1	.	CASRDRLGYSYNEQFF	TGTGCCAGCAGGGACAGACTGGGGTACTCCTACAATGAGCAGTTCTTC
.	TRBV4-2	TRBJ2-1	.	CASSLIDSSNEQFF	TGTGCCAGCAGCCTAATAGATTCTAGCAATGAGCAGTTCTTC
.	TRBV24-1	TRBJ1-5	.	CATSKSNQPQHF	TGTGCCACCAGTAAGAGCAATCAGCCCCAGCATTTT
.	TRBV9	TRBJ2-2	TRBD1	CASSADRDGTGELFF	TGTGCCAGCAGCGCCGACAGGGATGGTACCGGGGAGCTGTTTTTT
.	TRBV3-1/TRBV3-2	TRBJ1-4	.	CASSRDGVATNEKLFF	TGTGCCAGCAGCCGCGACGGAGTTGCAACTAATGAAAAACTGTTTTTT
.	TRBV19	TRBJ1-1	.	CASGRTTEAFF	TGTGCCTCAGGGAGAACCACTGAAGCTTTCTTT
.	TRBV24-1	TRBJ2-5	TRBD1	CATRGTGGQETQYF	TGTGCCACCAGAGGGACAGGGGGACAAGAGACCCAGTACTTC
.	TRBV7-9	TRBJ1-2	.	CASSLEAGDYGYTF	TGTGCCAGCAGCTTAGAGGCAGGGGACTATGGCTACACCTTC
.	TRBV19	TRBJ2-5	TRBD2	CATAGDPDGTQYF	TGTGCCACGGCGGGGGACCCGGACGGGACCCAGTACTTC
few	TRBV5-1	TRBJ2-1	.	CASSFGDPYNEQFF	TGCGCCAGCAGCTTCGGGGATCCCTACAATGAGCAGTTCTTC
.	TRBV13	TRBJ1-3	.	CASSLGWDSGNTIYF	TGTGCCAGCAGCTTAGGATGGGACTCTGGAAACACCATATATTTT
few	TRBV7-9	TRBJ1-1	.	CASSLNGLQNTEAFF	TGTGCCAGCAGCTTAAACGGACTCCAGAACACTGAAGCTTTCTTT
.	TRBV7-9	TRBJ2-5	TRBD2	CASSFSGAARETQYF	TGTGCCAGCAGCTTTAGCGGGGCCGCGCGCGAGACCCAGTACTTC
.	TRBV7-8	TRBJ1-4	.	CASSLARGLGKLFF	TGTGCCAGCAGCTTAGCCCGGGGGCTAGGGAAACTGTTTTTT
.	TRBV4-2	TRBJ1-6	.	CASSQDLSGQVDNSPLHF	TGTGCCAGCAGCCAAGATTTATCAGGCCAGGTCGATAATTCACCCCTCCACTTT
few	TRBV7-9	TRBJ2-2	.	CASSLAGTGELFF	TGTGCCAGCAGCTTGGCCGGGACCGGGGAGCTGTTTTTT
.	TRBV5-6	TRBJ1-2	.	CASSLSGVYGYTF	TGTGCCAGCAGCTTGTCTGGGGTCTATGGCTACACCTTC
.	TRBV29-1	TRBJ2-5	TRBD1	CSVGRDRGWETQYF	TGCAGCGTCGGGCGCGACAGGGGTTGGGAGACCCAGTACTTC
once	TRBV28	TRBJ2-5	TRBD1	CASRDIRDRGKKETQYF	TGTGCCAGCAGGGACATCCGGGACAGGGGCAAAAAAGAGACCCAGTACTTC
.	TRBV19	TRBJ1-5	TRBD1	CASTDRVDQPQHF	TGTGCCAGTACGGACAGGGTAGATCAGCCCCAGCATTTT
.	TRBV6-6	TRBJ1-1	TRBD1	CASSPTDRGNTEAFF	TGTGCCAGCAGTCCTACCGACAGGGGGAACACTGAAGCTTTCTTT
.	TRBV5-6	TRBJ1-2	.	CASITLGGANYGYTF	TGTGCCAGCATAACCCTCGGGGGGGCTAACTATGGCTACACCTTC
.	TRBV28	TRBJ2-1	.	CASSPYEAQHHNEQFF	TGTGCCAGCAGTCCCTATGAGGCGCAGCATCACAATGAGCAGTTCTTC
.	TRBV7-3	TRBJ1-4	.	CASSLRRLNEKLFF	TGTGCCAGCAGCTTGCGGCGGCTCAATGAAAAACTGTTTTTT
few	TRBV24-1	TRBJ2-3	TRBD2	CATSDTGLGSDTQYF	TGTGCCACCAGTGATACCGGACTAGGGTCAGATACGCAGTATTTT
.	TRBV7-2	TRBJ2-2	.	CASSPAALVRLAGELFF	TGTGCCAGCAGCCCAGCTGCACTAGTAAGGCTGGCCGGGGAGCTGTTTTTT
.	TRBV18	TRBJ1-5	.	CASSSDNQPQHF	TGTGCCAGCTCATCCGATAATCAGCCCCAGCATTTT
.	TRBV5-1	TRBJ1-1	.	CASSLVVNTEAFF	TGCGCCAGCAGCTTGGTTGTGAACACTGAAGCTTTCTTT
.	TRBV6-6	TRBJ2-2	.	CASRTTRTAGELFF	TGTGCCAGCAGAACTACCAGGACAGCCGGGGAGCTGTTTTTT
.	TRBV10-3	TRBJ2-5	.	CAISEGLSPGDETQYF	TGTGCCATCAGTGAGGGACTATCACCAGGGGATGAGACCCAGTACTTC
.	TRBV25-1	TRBJ1-2	.	CASSEPLGTGGYTF	TGTGCCAGCAGTGAACCTCTGGGTACGGGGGGCTACACCTTC
once	TRBV18	TRBJ2-2	.	CASSRLQGRGNTGELFF	TGTGCCAGCTCACGACTACAGGGCCGGGGGAACACCGGGGAGCTGTTTTTT